Listed here are 3 T cell receptor beta chains from one sample, sequenced in a study of OX40 agonist ivuxolimab in advanced cancers. Data came from immunoSEQ multiplex PCR; TCRdb stores just in-frame clones and leaves some out. The sample yields approximately 74,000 clones, around four fifths seen once. The sequenced sample was CD4+ or CD8+ T cells sorted from blood, obtained in a trial of the OX40 agonist ivuxolimab. The receptors stem from an adult with an advanced solid tumor such as melanoma, head and neck, liver or kidney cancer.

The sample holds a few counts of this clone. The chain couples TRBV7-9 to TRBJ2-5; perhaps TRBD2 as D (5 bases). The V end lost 4 bases, the J end lost 4 bases, and 7 bases lay between the germline ends. This CDR3 has 12 residues. Germline CDR1 SEHNR, CDR2 FQNEAQ (reference sequence). CDR3 bases: TGTGCCAGCAGCTCCGAGGGAGAGACCCAGTACTTC. It specifies CASSSEGETQYF.

The chain is built from TRBV11-2 and TRBJ2-3, with 12 nucleotides matching TRBD2. V trimming: 2 bases; J trimming: 7 bases; junction bases outside the gene matches: 10. Germline V gene sequence: CDR1 SGHAT, CDR2 FQNNGV. This CDR3 is built from 17 residues. The CDR3 region has the DNA TGTGCCAGCAGCTTAAGCCTCTCCGGGACTAGCGGGTATACGCAGTATTTT. Residues: CASSLSLSGTSGYTQYF.

V usage is TRBV5-8 and J usage is TRBJ1-6; D is unresolved. The V end was cut by 4 bases, the J end by 2 bases, with 7 bases between. In germline, CDR1 is SGHTS, CDR2 YDEGEE. This CDR3 has 14 residues. CDR3 nucleotides: TGTGCCAGCAGCGGATGGACCTATAATTCACCCCTCCACTTT. Amino acids: CASSGWTYNSPLHF.